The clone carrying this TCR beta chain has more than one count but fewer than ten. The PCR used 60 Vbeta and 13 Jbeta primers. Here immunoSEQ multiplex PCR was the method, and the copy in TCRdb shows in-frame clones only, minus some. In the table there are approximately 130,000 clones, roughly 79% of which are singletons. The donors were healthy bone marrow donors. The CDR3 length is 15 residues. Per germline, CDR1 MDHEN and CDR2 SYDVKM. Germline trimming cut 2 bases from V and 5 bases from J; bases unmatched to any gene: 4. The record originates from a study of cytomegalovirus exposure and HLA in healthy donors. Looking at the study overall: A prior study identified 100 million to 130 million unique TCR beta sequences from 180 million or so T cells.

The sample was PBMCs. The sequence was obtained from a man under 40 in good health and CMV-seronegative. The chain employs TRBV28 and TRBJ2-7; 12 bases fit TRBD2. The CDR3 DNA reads TGTGCCAGCAGTTTAGGACTAGCGGGAAACAACGAGCAGTACTTC. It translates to CASSLGLAGNNEQYF.